This T cell receptor beta chain was captured in a study of long-term antiretroviral therapy in people with HIV. Worth noting for this clone: What it recognizes is unknown.

The ends were cut back, 4 bases at V and 3 bases at J, with 18 bases in the middle. Germline lookup yields CDR1 ENHRY and CDR2 SYGVKD. CDR3 length equals 16 residues. Every donor had one or more pre-ART and two or more post-ART PBMC samples. Specimens held roughly 0.9-10 million cryopreserved PBMC prior to DNA extraction. The assay used was immunoSEQ (version v3.0), run at survey level. Method: immunoSEQ multiplex PCR; TCRdb's copy keeps in-frame clones and lacks some. Of 25,000 to 35,000 clones listed, approximately 96% were seen once; the top ten hold 2.4%. Notes on the study in general: In samples taken after ART, diversity increased but remained below transplant donor control levels.

This specimen consisted of unsorted PBMCs, obtained 6.5 to 6.9 years after starting antiretroviral therapy. The genes are TRBV10-3 and TRBJ1-2; D is ambiguous. This TCR was sampled from a man younger than 40 with HIV. CDR3 amino acids: CAISVTSDGSYYGYTF. The CDR3 DNA reads as TGTGCCATCAGTGTGACCTCGGACGGCTCTTACTATGGCTACACCTTC.